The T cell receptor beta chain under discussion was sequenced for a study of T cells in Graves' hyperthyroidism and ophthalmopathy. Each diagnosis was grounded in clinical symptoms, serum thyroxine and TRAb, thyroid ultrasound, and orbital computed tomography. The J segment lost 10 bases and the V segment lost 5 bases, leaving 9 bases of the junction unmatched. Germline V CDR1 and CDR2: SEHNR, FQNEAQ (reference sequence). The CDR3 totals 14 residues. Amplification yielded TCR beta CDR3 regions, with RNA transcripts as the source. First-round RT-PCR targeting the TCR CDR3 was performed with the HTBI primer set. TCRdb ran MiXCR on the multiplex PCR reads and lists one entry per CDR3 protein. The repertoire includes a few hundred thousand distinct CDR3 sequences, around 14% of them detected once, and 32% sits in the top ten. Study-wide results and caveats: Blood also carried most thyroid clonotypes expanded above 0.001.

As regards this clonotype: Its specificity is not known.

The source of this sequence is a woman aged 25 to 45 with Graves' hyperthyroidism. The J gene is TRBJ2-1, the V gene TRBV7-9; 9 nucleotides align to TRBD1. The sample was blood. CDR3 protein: CASSPGTGIYEQFF. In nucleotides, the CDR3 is TGTGCCAGCAGCCCAGGGACAGGGATTTACGAGCAGTTCTTC.